The 9 T cell receptor beta chains reported below all come from one sample, sequenced in a study of CXCR3-negative and CXCR3-positive naive CD8 T cells. Carrying UMI labels, the TRB cDNA libraries were prepared through 5' RACE. After re-calling the 5' RACE reads, TCRdb lists one entry per CDR3 protein, DNA absent. In all, the sample yields about 81,000 distinct CDR3 sequences. The sequenced sample consisted of naive CXCR3- CD8+ T cells from blood. The subset was: CD45RO-CCR7+CD27+CD95- naive CD8+ T cells lacking CXCR3 (TNR3-). Receptors were obtained from a human donor in good health. Some clones in this sample may be carry-over from other donors' samples.

This chain joins TRBV27 and TRBJ2-7; TCRdb's D call of TRBD1 is untestable without DNA. The CDR3 length is 14 residues. The V gene's germline CDR1 is MNHEY and CDR2 SMNVEV (reference sequence). CDR3: CASSSGYQPYEQYF.

This chain joins TRBV29-1 and TRBJ2-7; TCRdb picks TRBD1, but there is no DNA to check that call. CDR3 length: 15 amino acids. Germline V lookup: CDR1 SQVTM, CDR2 ANQGSEA. The CDR3 region is CSGFAGQGSQYEQYF.

The chain couples TRBV5-1 to TRBJ2-7; TCRdb returns TRBD1, unconfirmable since there is no DNA. Germline CDR1 is SGHRS and CDR2 is YFSETQ. The CDR3 loop spans 16 amino acids. This CDR3 is CASSLPQGEFSYEQYF.

The genes are TRBV9 and TRBJ2-5; there is no DNA to check the TCRdb D call of TRBD2. The length of the CDR3 is 16 residues. Germline CDR1 SGDLS, CDR2 YYNGEE. The CDR3 loop reads CASSVEGGSIVETQYF.

This chain joins TRBV9 and TRBJ2-7; TCRdb's D call, TRBD1, is unchecked because there is no DNA. This CDR3 contains 16 residues. CDR1 is SGDLS, CDR2 YYNGEE, per germline. The CDR3 here is CASSVGPGTGIREQYF.

This rearrangement joins TRBV18 to TRBJ2-1; without DNA, the TCRdb call of TRBD2 cannot be checked. This CDR3 is built from 19 residues. Germline CDR1 KGHSH, CDR2 LQKENI. The CDR3: CASSPLDRDYRGSYNEQFF.

The rearrangement joins TRBV29-1 to TRBJ1-1; TCRdb's D call, TRBD1, is unchecked because there is no DNA. CDR1 SQVTM and CDR2 ANQGSEA come from the germline V gene. The CDR3 runs 16 residues. This CDR3 reads CSVEAGIRQRNTEAFF. The full variable domain, rest sourced from reference TRBV29-1 and TRBJ1-1, is SAVISQKPSRDICQRGTSLTIQCQVDSQVTMMFWYRQQPGQSLTLIATANQGSEATYESGFVIDKFPISRPNLTFSTLTVSNMSPEDSSIYLCSVEAGIRQRNTEAFFGQGTRLTVV.

The chain employs TRBV15 and TRBJ2-1. The CDR3 extends over 18 amino acids. In germline, CDR1 is LNHNV, CDR2 YYDKDF (reference sequence). The CDR3 spells CATSRGYGEMDYNEWQFF.

The V call is TRBV29-1, the J call TRBJ2-3; TCRdb's D call of TRBD2 is untestable without DNA. Germline CDR1 is SQVTM and CDR2 is ANQGSEA. This CDR3 is built from 14 residues. This chain's CDR3 is CSFSGGLSTDTQYF.